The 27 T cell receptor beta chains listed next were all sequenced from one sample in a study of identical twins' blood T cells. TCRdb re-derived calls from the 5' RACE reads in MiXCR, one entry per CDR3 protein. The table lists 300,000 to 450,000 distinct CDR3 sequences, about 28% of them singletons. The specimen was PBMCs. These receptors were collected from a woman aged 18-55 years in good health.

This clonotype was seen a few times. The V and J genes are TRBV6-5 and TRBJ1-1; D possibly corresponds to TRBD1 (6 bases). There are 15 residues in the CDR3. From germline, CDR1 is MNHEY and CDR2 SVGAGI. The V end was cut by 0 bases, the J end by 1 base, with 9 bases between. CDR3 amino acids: CASSYSIGGNTEAFF. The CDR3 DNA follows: TGTGCCAGCAGTTACTCGATAGGGGGGAACACTGAAGCTTTCTTT.

The CDR3: CSVGDRAGVYGYTF. Written as DNA, the CDR3 is TGCAGCGTTGGAGACAGGGCTGGAGTCTATGGCTACACCTTC. V and J are TRBV29-1 and TRBJ1-2, with TRBD1 identical over 7 bases. This CDR3 has 14 amino acids. Germline trimming cut 4 bases from V and 4 bases from J; bases unmatched to any gene: 9. From germline, CDR1 is SQVTM and CDR2 ANQGSEA. The whole variable domain, filled in from reference TRBV29-1 and TRBJ1-2, reads SAVISQKPSRDICQRGTSLTIQCQVDSQVTMMFWYRQQPGQSLTLIATANQGSEATYESGFVIDKFPISRPNLTFSTLTVSNMSPEDSSIYLCSVGDRAGVYGYTFGSGTRLTVV.

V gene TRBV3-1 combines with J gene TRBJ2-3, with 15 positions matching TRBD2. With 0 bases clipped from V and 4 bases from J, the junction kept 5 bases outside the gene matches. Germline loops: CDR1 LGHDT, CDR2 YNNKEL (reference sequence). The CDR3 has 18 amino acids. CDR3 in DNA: TGTGCCAGCAGCCAAGATTTGGGACTAGCGGGAGGCTCAGATACGCAGTATTTT. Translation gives CASSQDLGLAGGSDTQYF.

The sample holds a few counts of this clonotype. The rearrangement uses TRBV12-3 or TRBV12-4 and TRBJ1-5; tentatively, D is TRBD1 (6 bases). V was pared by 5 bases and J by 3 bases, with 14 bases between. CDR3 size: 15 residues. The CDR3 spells CASSLTGQPNQPQHF. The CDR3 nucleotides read TGTGCCAGCAGTCTAACGGGACAACCCAATCAGCCCCAGCATTTT.

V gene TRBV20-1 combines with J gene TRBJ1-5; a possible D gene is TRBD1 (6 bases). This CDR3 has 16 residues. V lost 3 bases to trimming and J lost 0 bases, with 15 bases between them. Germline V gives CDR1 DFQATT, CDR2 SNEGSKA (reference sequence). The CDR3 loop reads CSASDADRHSNQPQHF. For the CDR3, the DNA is TGCAGTGCTAGTGACGCTGACAGGCATAGCAATCAGCCCCAGCATTTT.

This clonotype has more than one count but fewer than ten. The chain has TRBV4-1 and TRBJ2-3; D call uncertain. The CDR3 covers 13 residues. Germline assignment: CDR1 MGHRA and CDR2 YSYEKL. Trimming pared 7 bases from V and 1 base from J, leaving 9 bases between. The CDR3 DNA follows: TGCGCCAGCAAAGCATTAGGCACAGATACGCAGTATTTT. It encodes CASKALGTDTQYF.

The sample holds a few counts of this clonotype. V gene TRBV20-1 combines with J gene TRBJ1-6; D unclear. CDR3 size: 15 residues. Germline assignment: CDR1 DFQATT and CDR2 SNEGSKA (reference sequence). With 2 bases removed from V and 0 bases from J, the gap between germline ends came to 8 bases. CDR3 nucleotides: TGCAGTGCTAGACCCAGGAGCTCCTATAATTCACCCCTCCACTTT. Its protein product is CSARPRSSYNSPLHF.

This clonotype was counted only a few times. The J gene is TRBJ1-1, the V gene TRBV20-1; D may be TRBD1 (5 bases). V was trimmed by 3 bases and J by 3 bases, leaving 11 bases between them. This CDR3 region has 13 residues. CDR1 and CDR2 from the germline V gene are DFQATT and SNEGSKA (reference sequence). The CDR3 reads CSARSGWDTEAFF. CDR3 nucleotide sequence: TGCAGTGCTAGGTCAGGGTGGGACACTGAAGCTTTCTTT.

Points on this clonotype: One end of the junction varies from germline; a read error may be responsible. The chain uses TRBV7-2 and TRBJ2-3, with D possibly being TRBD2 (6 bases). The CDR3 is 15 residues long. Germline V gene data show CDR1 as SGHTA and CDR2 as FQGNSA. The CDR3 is CASSIAAISVDTQYF. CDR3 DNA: TGTGCCAGCAGCATAGCGGCAATAAGCGTAGATACGCAGTATTTT.

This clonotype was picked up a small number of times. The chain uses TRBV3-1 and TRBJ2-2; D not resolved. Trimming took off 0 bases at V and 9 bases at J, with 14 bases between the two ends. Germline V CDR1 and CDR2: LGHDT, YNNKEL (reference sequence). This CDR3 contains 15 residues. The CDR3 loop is CASSQERLALRELFF. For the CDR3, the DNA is TGTGCCAGCAGCCAAGAACGACTGGCGTTAAGGGAGCTGTTTTTT.

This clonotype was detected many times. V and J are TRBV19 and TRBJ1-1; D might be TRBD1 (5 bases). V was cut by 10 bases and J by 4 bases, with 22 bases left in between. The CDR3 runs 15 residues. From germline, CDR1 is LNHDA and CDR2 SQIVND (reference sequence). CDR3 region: CAIKRDVRGITEAFF. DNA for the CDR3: TGTGCCATTAAACGGGACGTTCGGGGGATCACTGAAGCTTTCTTT.

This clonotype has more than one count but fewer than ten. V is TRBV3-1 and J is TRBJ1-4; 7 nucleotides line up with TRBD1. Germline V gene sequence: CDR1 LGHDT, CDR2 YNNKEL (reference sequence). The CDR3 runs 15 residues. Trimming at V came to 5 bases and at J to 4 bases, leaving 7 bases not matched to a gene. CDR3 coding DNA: TGTGCCAGCAGCGACAGGGAGTCAGTTAATGAAAAACTGTTTTTT. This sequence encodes CASSDRESVNEKLFF.

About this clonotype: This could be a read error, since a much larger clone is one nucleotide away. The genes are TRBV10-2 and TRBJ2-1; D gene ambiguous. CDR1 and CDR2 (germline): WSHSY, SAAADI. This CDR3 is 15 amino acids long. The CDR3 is CVSSALSGSYNEQFF. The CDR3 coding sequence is TGCGTCAGCAGTGCCCTTTCTGGGTCCTACAATGAGCAGTTCTTC.

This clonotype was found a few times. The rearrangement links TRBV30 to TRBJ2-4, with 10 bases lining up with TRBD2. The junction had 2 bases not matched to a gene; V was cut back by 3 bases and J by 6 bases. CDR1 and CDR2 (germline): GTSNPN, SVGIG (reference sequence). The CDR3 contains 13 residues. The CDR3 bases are TGTGCCTGGAGGTCTAGCGGGAGAAACATTCAGTACTTC. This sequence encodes CAWRSSGRNIQYF.

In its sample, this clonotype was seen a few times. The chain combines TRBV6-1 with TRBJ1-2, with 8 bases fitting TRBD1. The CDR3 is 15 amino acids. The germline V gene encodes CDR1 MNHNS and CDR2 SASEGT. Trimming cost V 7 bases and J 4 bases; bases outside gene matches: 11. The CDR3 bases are TGTGCCAGCACCCCCGGACAGGGAGTTACCTATGGCTACACCTTC. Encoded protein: CASTPGQGVTYGYTF.

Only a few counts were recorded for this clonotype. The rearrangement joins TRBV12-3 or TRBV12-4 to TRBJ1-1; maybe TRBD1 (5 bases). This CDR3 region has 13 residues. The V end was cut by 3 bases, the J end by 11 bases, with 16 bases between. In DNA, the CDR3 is TGTGCCAGCAGTTTTTCGGGGACCCCCTTGGCTTTCTTT. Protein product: CASSFSGTPLAFF.

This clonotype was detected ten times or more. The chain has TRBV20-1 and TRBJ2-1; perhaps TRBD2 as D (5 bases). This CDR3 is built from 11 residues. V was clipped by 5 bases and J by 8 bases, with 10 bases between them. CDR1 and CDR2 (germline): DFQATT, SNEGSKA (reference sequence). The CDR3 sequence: CSAQDLDEQFF. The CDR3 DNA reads TGCAGTGCTCAGGACTTGGATGAGCAGTTCTTC.

The CDR3: CASSYYREGAEAFF. In DNA form, the CDR3 reads TGTGCCAGCAGTTATTACAGGGAGGGCGCTGAAGCTTTCTTT. The chain joins TRBV6-2 or TRBV6-3 to TRBJ1-1, with D possibly being TRBD1 (6 bases). Germline V lookup: CDR1 MNHEY, CDR2 SVGEGT. The CDR3 has 14 amino acids. V was pared by 3 bases and J by 6 bases, with 14 bases between.

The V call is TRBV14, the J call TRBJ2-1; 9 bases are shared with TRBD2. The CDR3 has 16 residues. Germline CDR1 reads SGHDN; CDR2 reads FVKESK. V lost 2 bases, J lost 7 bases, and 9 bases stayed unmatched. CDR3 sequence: CASSQIPASGKNEQFF. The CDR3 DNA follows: TGTGCCAGCAGCCAAATCCCGGCTAGCGGGAAGAATGAGCAGTTCTTC.

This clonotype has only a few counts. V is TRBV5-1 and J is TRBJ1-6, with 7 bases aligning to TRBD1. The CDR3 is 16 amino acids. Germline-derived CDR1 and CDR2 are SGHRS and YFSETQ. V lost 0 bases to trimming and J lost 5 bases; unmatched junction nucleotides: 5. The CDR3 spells CASSLAGTDHNSPLHF. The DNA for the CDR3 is TGCGCCAGCAGCTTGGCTGGGACAGACCATAATTCACCCCTCCACTTT.

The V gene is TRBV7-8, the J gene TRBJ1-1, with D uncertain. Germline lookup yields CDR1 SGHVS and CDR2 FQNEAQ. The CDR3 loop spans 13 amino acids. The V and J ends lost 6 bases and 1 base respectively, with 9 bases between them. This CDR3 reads CASRQWSNTEAFF. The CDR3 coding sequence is TGTGCCAGCAGACAGTGGTCGAACACTGAAGCTTTCTTT.

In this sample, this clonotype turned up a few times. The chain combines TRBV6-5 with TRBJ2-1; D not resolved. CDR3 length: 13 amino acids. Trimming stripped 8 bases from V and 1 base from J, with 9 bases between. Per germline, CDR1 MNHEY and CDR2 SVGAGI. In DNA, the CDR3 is TGTGCCAGCCGGAGACCGTCCTACAATGAGCAGTTCTTC. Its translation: CASRRPSYNEQFF.

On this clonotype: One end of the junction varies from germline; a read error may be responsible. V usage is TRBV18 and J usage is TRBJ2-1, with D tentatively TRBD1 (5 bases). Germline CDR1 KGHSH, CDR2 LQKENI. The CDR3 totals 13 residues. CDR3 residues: CSSSPPGLGEQFF. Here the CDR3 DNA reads TGTTCCAGCTCACCTCCAGGGTTGGGGGAGCAGTTCTTC.

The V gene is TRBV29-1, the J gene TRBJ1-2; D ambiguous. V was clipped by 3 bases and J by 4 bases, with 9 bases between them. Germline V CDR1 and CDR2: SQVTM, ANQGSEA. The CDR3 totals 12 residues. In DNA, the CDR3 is TGCAGCGTTGAGGCCTCGGGCTATGGCTACACCTTC. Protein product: CSVEASGYGYTF.

This CDR3 is CASSWQQGHTQYF. CDR3 DNA: TGTGCCAGCAGCTGGCAGCAGGGACATACGCAGTATTTT. The chain uses TRBV7-9 and TRBJ2-3; either TRBD1 or TRBD2 may fit D (5 bases each). With 4 bases removed from V and 7 bases from J, the gap between germline ends came to 12 bases. Germline CDR1 is SEHNR and CDR2 is FQNEAQ (reference sequence). The CDR3 has 13 amino acids.

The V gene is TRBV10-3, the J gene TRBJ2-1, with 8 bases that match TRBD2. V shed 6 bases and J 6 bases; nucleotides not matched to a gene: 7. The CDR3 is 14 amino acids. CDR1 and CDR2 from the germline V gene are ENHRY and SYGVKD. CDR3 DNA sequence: TGTGCCATCAGATCCAGCGGGAGTATCAATGAGCAGTTCTTC. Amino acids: CAIRSSGSINEQFF.

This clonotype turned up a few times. DNA of the CDR3: TGCGCCAGCAGCTTGGGGCCTTCCTACAATGAGCAGTTCTTC. It translates to CASSLGPSYNEQFF. V is TRBV5-1 and J is TRBJ2-1; the D is unclear. Germline loops: CDR1 SGHRS, CDR2 YFSETQ. Trimming removed 0 bases from V and 1 base from J, with 5 bases in between. The CDR3 has 14 residues.